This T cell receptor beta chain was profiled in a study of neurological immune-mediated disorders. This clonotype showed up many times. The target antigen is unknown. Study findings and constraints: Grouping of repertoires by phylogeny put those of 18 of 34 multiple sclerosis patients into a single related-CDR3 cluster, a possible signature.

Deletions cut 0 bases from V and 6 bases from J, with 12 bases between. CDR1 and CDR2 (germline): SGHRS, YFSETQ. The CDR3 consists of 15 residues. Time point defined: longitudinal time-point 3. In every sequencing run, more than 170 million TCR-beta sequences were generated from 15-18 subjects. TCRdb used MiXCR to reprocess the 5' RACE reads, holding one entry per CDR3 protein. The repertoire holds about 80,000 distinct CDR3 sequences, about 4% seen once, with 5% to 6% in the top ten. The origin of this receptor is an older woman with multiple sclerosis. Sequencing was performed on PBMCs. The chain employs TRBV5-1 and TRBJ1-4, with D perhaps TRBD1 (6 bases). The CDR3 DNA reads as TGCGCCAGCAGCTTGGTTTTTACAGGGTATGAAAAACTGTTTTTT. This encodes CASSLVFTGYEKLFF.